What follows are 30 T cell receptor beta chains derived from one specimen sequenced in a study of T cell responses to AZD1222 COVID-19 vaccine. Measured with immunoSEQ multiplex PCR; TCRdb has only the in-frame clones, and not every one. The sample consists of under 140,000 clones, around 89% of them appearing once. This specimen was peripheral blood, taken on day 0 of AZD1222 vaccination. Receptors were obtained from an adult in good health.

V gene TRBV7-2 combines with J gene TRBJ2-3, with D unresolved. This CDR3 is 15 amino acids long. The ends were cut back, 3 bases at V and 6 bases at J, with 16 bases in the middle. The germline V gene encodes CDR1 SGHTA and CDR2 FQGNSA. CDR3 DNA: TGTGCCAGCAGCTTCCAGCTTTCCGCGGCTGATACGCAGTATTTT. It translates to CASSFQLSAADTQYF.

The gene calls are TRBV6-5 and TRBJ1-5; no clear D gene. V was clipped by 4 bases and J by 7 bases, with 11 bases between them. Per germline, CDR1 MNHEY and CDR2 SVGAGI. The CDR3 has 13 amino acids. The CDR3 nucleotides read TGTGCCAGCAGTTCCCACTCCGGGCAGCCCCAGCATTTT. Protein sequence: CASSSHSGQPQHF.

Concerning this clone: At one end the junction does not follow the germline gene, possibly because of a read error. The chain employs TRBV29-1 and TRBJ2-5; TRBD2 agrees at 8 bases. This CDR3 region has 13 residues. Germline V CDR1 and CDR2: SQVTM, ANQGSEA. The CDR3 sequence: CSVEAGVQETQYF. CDR3 coding DNA: TGCAGCGTCGAAGCGGGGGTCCAAGAGACCCAGTACTTC. Using reference TRBV29-1 and TRBJ2-5 for the parts outside the CDR3, the full variable domain is SAVISQKPSRDICQRGTSLTIQCQVDSQVTMMFWYRQQPGQSLTLIATANQGSEATYESGFVIDKFPISRPNLTFSTLTVSNMSPEDSSIYLCSVEAGVQETQYFGPGTRLLVL.

The rearrangement joins TRBV11-3 to TRBJ1-1; D not resolved. Trimming removed 4 bases at V and 1 base at J, with 7 bases between. Germline assignment: CDR1 SGHNT and CDR2 YENEEA. The CDR3 sequence is 13 residues long. The CDR3 DNA reads as TGTGCCAGCAGCTCCGGTAGGAACACTGAAGCTTTCTTT. It yields the protein CASSSGRNTEAFF.

The table lists this clone with a count of one. The chain links TRBV6-5 to TRBJ1-1, with unresolved D. Germline V CDR1 and CDR2: MNHEY, SVGAGI. The CDR3 is made up of 14 amino acids. Trimming stripped 10 bases from V and 0 bases from J, with 15 bases between. The CDR3 bases are TGTGCCACAACGAATTCGGCAATGAACACTGAAGCTTTCTTT. Protein: CATTNSAMNTEAFF.

The chain uses TRBV7-9 and TRBJ1-2; TRBD1 agrees at 7 bases. CDR3 length equals 15 residues. The V and J ends lost 1 base and 11 bases, in that order; junction bases with no gene match: 13. Germline V lookup: CDR1 SEHNR, CDR2 FQNEAQ (reference sequence). CDR3 nucleotides: TGTGCCAGCAGCTTAGACGACAGGGACTTGGTGAGGTACACCTTC. It codes for CASSLDDRDLVRYTF. Combining the CDR3 with reference TRBV7-9 and TRBJ1-2 gives the whole variable domain DTGVSQNPRHKITKRGQNVTFRCDPISEHNRLYWYRQTLGQGPEFLTYFQNEAQLEKSRLLSDRFSAERPKGSFSTLEIQRTEQGDSAMYLCASSLDDRDLVRYTFGSGTRLTVV.

V gene TRBV11-2 combines with J gene TRBJ2-7; D might be TRBD2 (5 bases). CDR3 length: 12 residues. From germline, CDR1 is SGHAT and CDR2 FQNNGV. Trimming shortened V by 3 bases and J by 9 bases, and 12 bases separated the two germline ends. The CDR3 here is CASSLSGIGQYF. CDR3 in DNA: TGTGCCAGCAGCTTGTCGGGGATCGGGCAGTACTTC.

The DNA of the CDR3 is TGTGCCAGCAGCGTAGACTCCACTGAAGCTTTCTTT. This gives the protein CASSVDSTEAFF. The chain links TRBV6-5 to TRBJ1-1; D is unresolved. The CDR3 covers 12 residues. CDR1 and CDR2 (germline): MNHEY, SVGAGI. Between the trimmed V and J ends, which lost 6 bases and 4 bases, there was a span of 9 bases.

This clone came up a few times. The chain uses TRBV29-1 and TRBJ1-1; D unclear. The V end was cut by 3 bases, the J end by 0 bases, with 2 bases between. Germline V gene lookup returns CDR1 SQVTM and CDR2 ANQGSEA. The CDR3 sequence is 11 residues long. Here the CDR3 reads CSVEVNTEAFF. The CDR3 DNA follows: TGCAGCGTTGAGGTGAACACTGAAGCTTTCTTT.

The chain has TRBV9 and TRBJ1-1; a possible D gene is TRBD1 (5 bases). The CDR3 is 14 residues long. The V end lost 6 bases, the J end lost 6 bases, and 18 bases lay between the germline ends. Germline V gene lookup returns CDR1 SGDLS and CDR2 YYNGEE. The CDR3 is CASNPGRVGAEAFF. CDR3 nucleotide sequence: TGTGCCAGCAACCCCGGCAGGGTCGGGGCTGAAGCTTTCTTT.

Of note for this clone: Different DNA sequences within this sample yield the same CDR3. The chain links TRBV18 to TRBJ2-5; 8 positions agree with TRBD1. Trimming removed 3 bases from V and 4 bases from J; junction bases left unmatched: 1. The CDR3 spans 13 residues. Germline CDR1 is KGHSH and CDR2 is LQKENI. CDR3: CASSPGQGETQYF. In nucleotides, the CDR3 is TGTGCCAGCTCACCCGGACAGGGAGAGACCCAGTACTTC.

This clone was detected only a few times. The rearrangement links TRBV2 to TRBJ1-2, with TRBD1 as a possible D gene (6 bases). V was cut by 5 bases and J by 1 base, with 8 bases left in between. The CDR3 loop spans 13 amino acids. Looked up from germline, CDR1 is SNHLY and CDR2 is FYNNEI. The CDR3 nucleotides read TGTGCCAGCAGTACGGACAGTAACTATGGCTACACCTTC. Its translation: CASSTDSNYGYTF.

The chain carries TRBV2 and TRBJ1-4; D is perhaps TRBD1 (5 bases). V lost 6 bases and J lost 3, with 17 bases in between. Germline CDR1 and CDR2: SNHLY and FYNNEI. This CDR3 has 16 amino acids. Here the CDR3 reads CASSTRDSAPNEKLFF. The CDR3 nucleotides are TGTGCCAGCAGCACCCGGGACTCAGCGCCTAATGAAAAACTGTTTTTT.

The chain carries TRBV7-2 and TRBJ1-1; D unclear. V lost 0 bases to trimming and J lost 8 bases, with 13 bases between them. CDR3 length equals 14 residues. Per the germline V gene, CDR1 is SGHTA and CDR2 is FQGNSA. Written as DNA, the CDR3 is TGTGCCAGCAGCTTAGCTGGGGTTATGGGGGAAGCTTTCTTT. This translates into CASSLAGVMGEAFF.

V usage is TRBV30 and J usage is TRBJ2-7, with D unclear. From germline, CDR1 is GTSNPN and CDR2 SVGIG (reference sequence). This CDR3 is 12 amino acids long. Trimming removed 5 bases at V and 0 bases at J, with 8 bases between. CDR3 DNA: TGTGCCTGGGCCCCCAGCTCCTACGAGCAGTACTTC. Translated: CAWAPSSYEQYF.

This clone was recorded a few times. V usage is TRBV11-2 and J usage is TRBJ2-7; 7 nucleotides match TRBD1. Germline CDR1 is SGHAT and CDR2 is FQNNGV. Trimming removed 7 bases from V and 0 bases from J; junction bases left unmatched: 3. The CDR3 has 13 residues. CDR3 protein: CASTGQDSYEQYF. CDR3 DNA: TGTGCCAGCACCGGACAGGACTCCTACGAGCAGTACTTC. The full variable domain, rest sourced from reference TRBV11-2 and TRBJ2-7, is EAGVAQSPRYKIIEKRQSVAFWCNPISGHATLYWYQQILGQGPKLLIQFQNNGVVDDSQLPKDRFSAERLKGVDSTLKIQPAKLEDSAVYLCASTGQDSYEQYFGPGTRLTVT.

The J gene is TRBJ2-2, the V gene TRBV4-1, with 15 bases lining up with TRBD2. The CDR3 extends over 20 amino acids. Germline CDR1 reads MGHRA; CDR2 reads YSYEKL. V lost 1 base, J lost 7 bases, and 13 bases stayed unmatched. The chain's CDR3 is CASSQGPLRTSGGEVGELFF. CDR3 in DNA: TGCGCCAGCAGCCAAGGGCCCCTCCGGACTAGCGGGGGGGAAGTCGGGGAGCTGTTTTTT.

This chain's CDR3 is CASSPWTGRPGYTF. For the CDR3, the DNA is TGTGCCAGCAGTCCCTGGACAGGGCGTCCCGGCTACACCTTC. The chain is built from TRBV27 and TRBJ1-2; TRBD1 matches at 8 bases. The CDR3 length is 14 residues. V trimming: 5 bases; J trimming: 8 bases; junction bases outside the gene matches: 10. Looked up from germline, CDR1 is MNHEY and CDR2 is SMNVEV (reference sequence).

This clone was seen a handful of times. The rearrangement uses TRBV3-1 (or the pseudogene TRBV3-2) and TRBJ1-2, with D perhaps matching TRBD1 (6 bases). Trimming pared 3 bases from V and 0 bases from J, leaving 17 bases between. There are 17 residues in the CDR3. The germline gives CDR1 LGHDT, CDR2 YNNKEL (reference sequence). The CDR3 bases are TGTGCCAGCAGCCAGAGTCCCCTGTACAGGGCTAACTATGGCTACACCTTC. It encodes CASSQSPLYRANYGYTF.

This sequence joins TRBV6-5 and TRBJ1-2; 11 nucleotides align to TRBD1. The V and J ends lost 8 bases and 7 bases, in that order; junction bases with no gene match: 6. This CDR3 spans 13 amino acids. The germline gives CDR1 MNHEY, CDR2 SVGAGI. DNA for the CDR3: TGTGCCAGCGGCGGACAGGGGGCTAGTGGCTACACCTTC. Translation: CASGGQGASGYTF.

The chain uses TRBV2 and TRBJ2-2, with a possible D match to TRBD1 (5 bases). The CDR3 has 14 residues. Trimming pared 6 bases from V and 0 bases from J, leaving 8 bases between. Germline values: CDR1 SNHLY, CDR2 FYNNEI. The CDR3 nucleotides read TGTGCCAGCAGGACAGCCGCGAACACCGGGGAGCTGTTTTTT. Its translation is CASRTAANTGELFF.

This sequence joins TRBV5-1 and TRBJ2-5, with 7 bases aligning to TRBD1. In germline, CDR1 is SGHRS, CDR2 YFSETQ. The CDR3 has 16 residues. V trimming: 5 bases; J trimming: 0 bases; junction bases outside the gene matches: 10. Here the CDR3 reads CASSKLQGMYQETQYF. The CDR3 DNA follows: TGCGCCAGCAGTAAGCTACAGGGGATGTACCAAGAGACCCAGTACTTC.

The rearrangement links TRBV11-3 to TRBJ2-2, with TRBD1 matching over 8 bases. V lost 0 bases and J lost 0; bases outside the gene matches: 9. The CDR3 extends over 19 amino acids. Germline values: CDR1 SGHNT, CDR2 YENEEA. DNA for the CDR3: TGTGCCAGCAGCTTAGATCCCCCCAGGACAGGGTCGAACACCGGGGAGCTGTTTTTT. Translation gives CASSLDPPRTGSNTGELFF.

The genes are TRBV19 and TRBJ2-7, with D unclear. Trimming took off 5 bases at V and 3 bases at J, with 11 bases between the two ends. CDR1 is LNHDA, CDR2 SQIVND, per germline (reference sequence). The CDR3 length is 13 residues. The CDR3 nucleotides are TGTGCCAGTAGTCCAGGTAGTTTCTACGAGCAGTACTTC. Protein: CASSPGSFYEQYF.

V usage is TRBV24-1 and J usage is TRBJ1-1; weak D call: TRBD1 (6 bases). Germline V gene sequence: CDR1 KGHDR, CDR2 SFDVKD. The CDR3 is 12 residues long. V gave up 4 bases and J gave up 12 bases, with 14 bases separating them. The CDR3 loop is CATSDTTGLTFF. The CDR3 DNA is TGTGCCACCAGTGACACGACAGGTTTAACTTTCTTT.

The chain employs TRBV6-5 and TRBJ2-7; 9 positions agree with TRBD1. This CDR3 has 14 amino acids. After removal of 3 bases from V and 4 bases from J, the junction contained 4 bases not matched to a gene. Germline CDR1 reads MNHEY; CDR2 reads SVGAGI. This chain's CDR3 is CASSYGQGWYEQYF. CDR3 bases: TGTGCCAGCAGTTATGGACAGGGGTGGTACGAGCAGTACTTC.

The gene calls are TRBV5-1 and TRBJ2-7, with 7 bases fitting TRBD1. V lost 4 bases and J lost 2; bases outside the gene matches: 6. The CDR3 length is 14 residues. Germline CDR1 SGHRS, CDR2 YFSETQ. In DNA form, the CDR3 reads TGCGCCAGCAGCCCGGGGACAGCCCCCTACGAGCAGTACTTC. The encoded protein is CASSPGTAPYEQYF.

The CDR3 reads CASSQAATGVYEQYF. CDR3 DNA sequence: TGTGCCAGCAGCCAAGCGGCGACAGGGGTCTACGAGCAGTACTTC. V and J are TRBV3-1 (or the pseudogene TRBV3-2) and TRBJ2-7; 8 bases align to TRBD1. Germline CDR1 LGHDT, CDR2 YNNKEL (reference sequence). The CDR3 runs to 15 residues. Trimming at V came to 1 base and at J to 3 bases, leaving 5 bases not matched to a gene.

The chain couples TRBV5-1 to TRBJ2-5, with D maybe TRBD1 (6 bases). The CDR3 is 16 amino acids. Per germline, CDR1 SGHRS and CDR2 YFSETQ. V shed 0 bases and J shed 3 bases, with 15 bases lying between them. The CDR3 DNA reads TGCGCCAGCAGCTTGGGCGACAGGAGGTTGGAAGAGACCCAGTACTTC. Its protein is CASSLGDRRLEETQYF. The full variable domain, in which reference TRBV5-1 and TRBJ2-5 provide the parts outside the CDR3, is KAGVTQTPRYLIKTRGQQVTLSCSPISGHRSVSWYQQTPGQGLQFLFEYFSETQRNKGNFPGRFSGRQFSNSRSEMNVSTLELGDSALYLCASSLGDRRLEETQYFGPGTRLLVL.

This chain joins TRBV2 and TRBJ1-3; 8 bases are a match to TRBD1. Germline values: CDR1 SNHLY, CDR2 FYNNEI. With V trimmed by 6 bases and J by 0 bases, 4 bases remained unmatched. The CDR3 covers 15 residues. The chain's CDR3 is CASRLDRGSGNTIYF. The CDR3 DNA reads TGTGCCAGCAGGCTCGACAGGGGCTCTGGAAACACCATATATTTT.